This T cell receptor (beta chain) was profiled in a study of radiation and T cells in renal cell carcinoma. V was trimmed by 6 bases and J by 2 bases, leaving 10 bases between them. Germline V gives CDR1 SQVTM, CDR2 ANQGSEA. The CDR3 loop spans 13 amino acids. TCRdb keeps only in-frame clones here, not all; method: immunoSEQ multiplex PCR. The profile shows tens of thousands of clones, 80% of them singletons. Sample time point: baseline pretreatment blood. Regarding treatment: 15 Gy SBRT to primary tumor, nephrectomy 4 weeks later. Radiation-treated patients gave blood at baseline, week 2 and week 4. The tumor was a clear cell renal cell carcinoma.

The chain recombines TRBV29-1 with TRBJ2-2; TRBD2 is a possible D gene (5 bases). The clonotype was recovered from a man between 60 and 70 years old with renal cell carcinoma. The sequences come from blood, collected from a patient whose treatment included radiotherapy and nephrectomy. The CDR3 DNA sequence: TGCAGCGTGAGGGCCCCAAACACCGGGGAGCTGTTTTTT. It is translated as CSVRAPNTGELFF.